The following is a TCR beta chain sequence with its context. CDR1 and CDR2 (germline): ENHRY, SYGVKD. The CDR3 runs 11 residues. V lost 4 bases and J lost 10, with 8 bases in between. The data were obtained in a study of cytomegalovirus exposure and HLA in healthy donors. The PCR had 60 Vbeta and 13 Jbeta primers. Sequenced by immunoSEQ multiplex PCR; TCRdb stores in-frame clones only, minus some. The profile covers approximately 170,000 clones, with about three quarters appearing a single time and approximately 3.4% taken by the ten largest. The TCR comes from a female donor in good health and CMV-seronegative. V usage is TRBV10-3 and J usage is TRBJ2-1; D is unclear. The sequencing input was PBMCs. The CDR3 spells CAISVTGEQFF. For the CDR3, the DNA is TGTGCCATCAGTGTGACCGGGGAGCAGTTCTTC.